The clone carrying this T cell receptor (beta chain) was seen at least ten times. This CDR3 is 19 amino acids long. The germline gives CDR1 SGDLS, CDR2 YYNGEE. Unmatched junction bases numbered 13, after V lost 5 bases and J lost 2 bases. These data come from a study of blood T cells in healthy people across ages. Primed by a sample-barcoded 5' primer and a J-beta primer mix, a second PCR proceeded for roughly 7 to 11 cycles. TCRdb called the 5' RACE reads again in MiXCR, with one record for every CDR3 protein. Of 700,000 to 850,000 distinct CDR3 sequences in the sample, 36% were seen once. The receptor comes from a man between 18 and 35 years old in good health. The chain has TRBV9 and TRBJ2-3; 14 bases match TRBD2. The sequencing sample was made of blood. DNA of the CDR3: TGTGCCAGCAGTCATTCATCAAGGACTAGCGGGGGGATCACAGATACGCAGTATTTT. Amino acids: CASSHSSRTSGGITDTQYF.